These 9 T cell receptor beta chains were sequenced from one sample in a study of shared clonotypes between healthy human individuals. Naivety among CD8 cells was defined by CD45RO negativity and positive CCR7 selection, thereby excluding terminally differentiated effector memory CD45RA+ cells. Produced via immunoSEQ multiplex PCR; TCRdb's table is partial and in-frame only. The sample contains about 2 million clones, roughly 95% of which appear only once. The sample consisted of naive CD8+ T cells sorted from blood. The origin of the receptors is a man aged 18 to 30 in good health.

Here the CDR3 DNA reads TGTGCCAGCAGTTTCCTCCTCCCCAGGGTAACCGGGGAGCTGTTTTTT. It encodes CASSFLLPRVTGELFF. The V call is TRBV6-5, the J call TRBJ2-2, with D tentatively TRBD1 (5 bases). The germline V and J ends were trimmed by 4 bases and 5 bases, with 17 bases remaining between them. CDR3 size: 16 residues. Germline CDR1 reads MNHEY; CDR2 reads SVGAGI.

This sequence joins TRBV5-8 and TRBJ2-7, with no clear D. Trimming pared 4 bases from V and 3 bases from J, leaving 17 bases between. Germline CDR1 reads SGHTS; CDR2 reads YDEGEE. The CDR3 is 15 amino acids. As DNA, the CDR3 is TGTGCCAGCAGCGGTCGGCTCGAGGTGTACTACGAGCAGTACTTC. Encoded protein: CASSGRLEVYYEQYF.

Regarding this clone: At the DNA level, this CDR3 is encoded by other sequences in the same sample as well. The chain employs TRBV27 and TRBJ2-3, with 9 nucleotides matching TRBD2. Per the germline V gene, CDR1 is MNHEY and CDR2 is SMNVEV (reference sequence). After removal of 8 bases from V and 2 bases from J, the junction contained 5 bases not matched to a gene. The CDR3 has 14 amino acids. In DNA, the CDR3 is TGTGCCAGCGGGCTAGCGGGATTCACAGATACGCAGTATTTT. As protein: CASGLAGFTDTQYF.

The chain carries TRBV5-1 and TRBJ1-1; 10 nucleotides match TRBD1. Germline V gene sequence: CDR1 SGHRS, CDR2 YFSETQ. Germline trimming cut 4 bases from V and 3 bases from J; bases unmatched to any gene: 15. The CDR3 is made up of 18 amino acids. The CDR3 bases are TGCGCCAGCAGCGAACATGACAGGGGGCGAATAGGTTACACTGAAGCTTTCTTT. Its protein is CASSEHDRGRIGYTEAFF.

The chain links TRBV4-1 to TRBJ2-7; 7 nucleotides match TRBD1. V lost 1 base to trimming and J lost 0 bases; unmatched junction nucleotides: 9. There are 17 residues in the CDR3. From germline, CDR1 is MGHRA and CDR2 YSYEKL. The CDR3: CASSQVQGTVNSYEQYF. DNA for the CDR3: TGCGCCAGCAGCCAAGTACAGGGGACAGTGAACTCCTACGAGCAGTACTTC.

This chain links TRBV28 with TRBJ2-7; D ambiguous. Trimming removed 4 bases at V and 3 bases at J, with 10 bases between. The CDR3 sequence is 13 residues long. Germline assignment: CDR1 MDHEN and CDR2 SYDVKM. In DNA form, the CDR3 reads TGTGCCAGCAGTTCGCACTCCCGCTACGAGCAGTACTTC. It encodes CASSSHSRYEQYF.

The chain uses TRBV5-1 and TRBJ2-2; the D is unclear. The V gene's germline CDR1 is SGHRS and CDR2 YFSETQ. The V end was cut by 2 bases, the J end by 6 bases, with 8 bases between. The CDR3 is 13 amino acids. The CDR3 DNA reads TGCGCCAGCAGCTTTACGGCCTCCGGGGAGCTGTTTTTT. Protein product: CASSFTASGELFF.

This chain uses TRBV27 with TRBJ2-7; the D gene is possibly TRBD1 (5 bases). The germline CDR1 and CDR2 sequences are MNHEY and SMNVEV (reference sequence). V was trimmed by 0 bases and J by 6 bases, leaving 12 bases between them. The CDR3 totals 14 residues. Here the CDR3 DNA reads TGTGCCAGCAGTTTATCCCAGGGTTTGGCCGAGCAGTACTTC. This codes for CASSLSQGLAEQYF.

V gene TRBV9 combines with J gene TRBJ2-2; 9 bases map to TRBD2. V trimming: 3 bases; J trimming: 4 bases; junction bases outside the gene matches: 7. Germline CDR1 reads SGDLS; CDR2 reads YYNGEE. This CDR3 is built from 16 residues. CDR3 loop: CASSDGLAGPTGELFF. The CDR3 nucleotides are TGTGCCAGCAGCGACGGGCTAGCGGGACCCACCGGGGAGCTGTTTTTT.